Sequencing of this T cell receptor (beta chain) was carried out in a study of blood T cell repertoires in COVID-19. Overall study: T cells, B-cell-depleted T cells, or PBMCs supplied cDNA or gDNA.

As processed by the authors: For nucleated cells, counts were estimated from reference gene primer amplification. The protocol was immunoSEQ multiplex PCR, while the TCRdb copy is restricted to in-frame clones and leaves out a portion. V and J calls and clone size are those listed in that table; D and trimming were worked out from the DNA. Of under 300,000 clones listed, over 80% are singletons. This CDR3 region has 13 residues. Germline V lookup: CDR1 MNHEY, CDR2 SMNVEV (reference sequence). The germline V and J ends were trimmed by 3 bases and 7 bases, with 10 bases remaining between them. All enrollees were about 18 to 89 years old and from under 25 US areas. Clinical histories supplied by participants themselves formed the basis of cohort assignment. This clone has ten or more counts.

Sequencing input: PBMCs or T cells enriched from blood (not recorded which). The rearrangement links TRBV27 to TRBJ1-5, with a tentative D call TRBD1 (5 bases). This receptor was obtained from a woman aged 40 to 50 who had been exposed to COVID-19. The CDR3 region has the DNA TGTGCCAGCAGTTTGCAGGGCAGACAGCCCCAGCATTTT. Translation gives CASSLQGRQPQHF.